This record concerns one T cell receptor (beta chain) sequence. This receptor's antigen is unknown. There are no base qualities to consult, and no much larger clone falls within one base. The immunoSEQ Assay, a bias-controlled multiplex PCR, was used to amplify TCRbeta CDR3 regions from genomic DNA. The study's own analysis went as follows. The number of nucleated cells in each sample was estimated from the amplification of reference gene primers within the assay. To quantify the absolute abundance of each unique TCRbeta CDR3 rearrangement, sequence reads were collapsed and filtered. For each sample, productive Simpson clonality was calculated as the square root of Simpson's diversity index over productive rearrangements. TCRdb retrieved this table from immuneACCESS and kept in-frame rearrangements only. Not all clones are present; in checked studies, unresolved V genes account for under half, and no reason is known for the remainder. D and trimming come from the DNA, and the V and J calls and clone size come from that table. The sample table contains around 99,000 clones; only one count was recorded for 75% to 85% of them. The top ten hold approximately 7.9% of the sample.

CDR1 and CDR2, looked up from the germline V gene (reference sequence), are DFQATT and SNEGSKA. The CDR3 sequence holds 11 residues, the cysteine and phenylalanine included. Of the read, only the CDR3 DNA is kept; its 33 bases are in frame from base 1. Trimming takes 3 bases from V and 2 bases from J, and the germline ends sit 5 bases apart. These data come from a study of blood T cell repertoires in COVID-19 (dated by TCRdb to 2019 to 2021). Study-level background: Collaborator samples came from the United States, Italy and Spain and covered acute and convalescent phases of COVID-19. The prospective study material was composed of cDNA or gDNA derived from T cells, B-cell-depleted T cells, or PBMCs. Deeply sampled blood TCRbeta repertoires from subjects exposed to, actively infected with, or recovered from COVID-19 were included in the dataset. A freely available public database, intended as a resource for researchers studying the immune response to SARS-CoV-2, is where the repertoires were released. The samples were drawn from two sources: the first 160 participants of the ongoing ImmuneRACE study, and 950 to 1,500 subjects contributed by 6 global collaborators. Sample metadata almost always included a de-identified subject ID, COVID-19 status, age in years and sex. HLA class I and class II types, where available, came from metadata supplied by the sample provider rather than from assay-based typing. Findings and caveats that apply to the study as a whole: The amount of clinical and demographic metadata varied by source and participant and was provided uncurated.

Collaborating institutions collected whole blood in K2EDTA tubes following their own protocols. For TCRbeta analysis, collaborator samples were shipped as frozen whole blood, as isolated PBMCs, or as DNA extracted from either sample type. The receptor comes from a woman older than 75 with active or convalescent COVID-19. Recombination joined TRBV20-1 with TRBJ2-7; the D gene cannot be resolved reliably. Sequencing input: peripheral blood. The base sequence is TGCAGTGCTAGCGCTACCTACGAGCAGTACTTC. It is translated as CSASATYEQYF.